Below are 6 T cell receptor beta chains sequenced from a single sample in a study of blood T cell repertoires in COVID-19. Using immunoSEQ multiplex PCR, the repertoire was profiled, and TCRdb retains in-frame clones only, with some absent. The sample shows roughly 110,000 clones, 70% to 90% of them seen only once. The sample was peripheral blood. These receptors were taken from a woman aged 70-85 years who had recovered from COVID-19.

This sequence joins TRBV5-1 and TRBJ1-5, with a weak D call TRBD1 (5 bases). CDR1 SGHRS and CDR2 YFSETQ come from the germline V gene. V was cut by 1 base and J by 0 bases, with 11 bases left in between. The CDR3 is 16 residues long. For the CDR3, the DNA is TGCGCCAGCAGCTTGAATGGGGGGAATAGCAATCAGCCCCAGCATTTT. Translating it yields CASSLNGGNSNQPQHF.

This chain uses TRBV5-1 with TRBJ2-7, with 10 bases fitting TRBD1. V dropped 3 bases and J dropped 1; count of bases not matched to a gene: 7. CDR1 is SGHRS and CDR2 is YFSETQ in the germline V gene. CDR3 length equals 16 residues. The CDR3 loop is CASSSGQGVISYEQYF. CDR3 DNA: TGCGCCAGCAGCTCCGGACAGGGGGTTATATCCTACGAGCAGTACTTC.

This chain connects TRBV7-7 to TRBJ1-1, with D perhaps matching TRBD1 (6 bases). Germline CDR1 is SSHAT and CDR2 is FNYEAQ (reference sequence). The CDR3 contains 13 residues. CDR3 region: CAIYPPGDTEAFF. The CDR3 bases are TGTGCTATTTACCCTCCAGGGGACACTGAAGCTTTCTTT.

The chain employs TRBV7-3 and TRBJ2-1, with 8 bases that match TRBD2. The length of the CDR3 is 16 residues. Looked up from germline, CDR1 is SGHTA and CDR2 is FQGTGA. With 6 bases clipped from V and 5 bases from J, the junction kept 12 bases outside the gene matches. The DNA of the CDR3 is TGTGCCAGCAGTCCCGGCCCGGGGGGGAGGAACAATGAGCAGTTCTTC. As protein: CASSPGPGGRNNEQFF. Together with reference TRBV7-3 and TRBJ2-1, the CDR3 gives the full variable domain: GAGVSQTPSNKVTEKGKYVELRCDPISGHTALYWYRQSLGQGPEFLIYFQGTGAADDSGLPNDRFFAVRPEGSVSTLKIQRTERGDSAVYLCASSPGPGGRNNEQFFGPGTRLTVL.

The gene calls are TRBV7-3 and TRBJ2-3, with unresolved D. V lost 5 bases and J lost 6, with 12 bases in between. This CDR3 is built from 13 residues. CDR1 is SGHTA and CDR2 is FQGTGA in the germline V gene. This CDR3 is CASSLERADTQYF. The CDR3, as DNA: TGTGCCAGCAGCCTCGAGCGAGCCGATACGCAGTATTTT.

This sequence joins TRBV7-9 and TRBJ1-2; no definite D call. From germline, CDR1 is SEHNR and CDR2 FQNEAQ (reference sequence). With 4 bases removed from V and 4 bases from J, the gap between germline ends came to 10 bases. The CDR3 extends over 13 amino acids. The CDR3 coding sequence is TGTGCCAGCAGCTCCTCGGCGGCCTATGGCTACACCTTC. As protein: CASSSSAAYGYTF.